The rows below give T cell receptor beta chains drawn from one sample of a study of blood T cell repertoires in COVID-19. The assay was immunoSEQ multiplex PCR, and TCRdb's table has in-frame clones only and misses some. The data hold tens of thousands of clones, with about 80% observed a single time. The source material was peripheral blood. The receptors stem from a man aged 70 or older with acute or convalescent COVID-19. CDR3s include the opening cysteine and the closing phenylalanine or tryptophan. The D gene is left open where the match is weak. Size is stated for part of the rows, as once, few or many counts, or as a class when the clone is expanded.

cdr3_aa	cdr3_nt	j_call	clone_size	d_call	cdr3_length	v_call
CASSFSGQGLNEQFF	TGCGCCAGCAGCTTTTCCGGACAGGGGCTGAATGAGCAGTTCTTC	TRBJ2-1	few	TRBD1	15	TRBV5-1
CASSFQLAGLQTYEQYF	TGTGCCAGCAGCTTTCAACTAGCGGGGCTTCAAACCTACGAGCAGTACTTC	TRBJ2-7	few	TRBD2	17	TRBV7-8
CSPGGGSTDTQYF	TGCAGCCCTGGCGGCGGGAGCACAGATACGCAGTATTTT	TRBJ2-3	-	-	13	TRBV29-1
CASSNQGGQFF	TGTGCCAGCAGTAATCAGGGGGGGCAGTTCTTC	TRBJ2-1	-	-	11	TRBV6-5
CASSKLTITNSGNTIYF	TGTGCCAGCAGCAAACTTACAATAACGAACTCTGGAAACACCATATATTTT	TRBJ1-3	-	-	17	TRBV21-1
CASSQDTGFNEKLFF	TGTGCCAGCAGCCAAGATACGGGATTTAATGAAAAACTGTTTTTT	TRBJ1-4	-	-	15	TRBV14
CAWSLSGGAGNQPQHF	TGTGCCTGGAGTCTATCAGGGGGCGCGGGCAATCAGCCCCAGCATTTT	TRBJ1-5	-	TRBD1	16	TRBV30
CASSFPRFVSGNTIYF	TGTGCCAGCAGCTTCCCTAGGTTTGTTTCTGGAAACACCATATATTTT	TRBJ1-3	-	-	16	TRBV7-9
CASILQGNTEAFF	TGTGCCAGCATCCTACAGGGGAACACTGAAGCTTTCTTT	TRBJ1-1	-	-	13	TRBV28
CASSFVPGTVYGYTF	TGTGCCAGTAGTTTTGTGCCTGGGACAGTATATGGCTACACCTTC	TRBJ1-2	many	TRBD1	15	TRBV19